This T cell receptor beta chain was identified in a study of cytomegalovirus exposure and HLA in healthy donors. Study-wide points: Reported results showed that the classifier diagnosed cytomegalovirus status with high specificity and sensitivity.

This CDR3 comprises 11 residues. Germline CDR1 DFQATT, CDR2 SNEGSKA (reference sequence). V dropped 6 bases and J dropped 1 base, with 5 bases sitting between them. Healthy bone marrow donors formed the donor group. On this clone itself: The target antigen is unknown.

The PCR had 60 Vbeta and 13 Jbeta primers. Clones were sequenced by immunoSEQ multiplex PCR, and TCRdb holds only the in-frame ones, with some missing. This repertoire includes 150,000 or so clones. Sequencing was done on a sample of PBMCs. This chain connects TRBV20-1 to TRBJ2-3; a weak D match, TRBD2 (5 bases). The sequence derives from a woman in her fifties or sixties in good health and CMV-seronegative. CDR3: CSAGGTDTQYF. DNA of the CDR3: TGCAGTGCGGGAGGCACAGATACGCAGTATTTT.